Each of the 12 T cell receptor beta chains below was sequenced from the same sample in a study of control samples from healthy donors and cancer patients. Libraries were prepared by immunoSEQ multiplex PCR; TCRdb keeps only in-frame clonotypes and omits some of them. The sample has 70,000 to 75,000 clones, about 94% seen once; the top ten hold approximately 3%. The sample comprised blood. The origin of the receptors is a woman aged 25 to 45 in good health.

This clone occurred once. The V call is TRBV28, the J call TRBJ1-1; D possibly corresponds to TRBD1 (6 bases). The CDR3 has 13 residues. Germline CDR1 is MDHEN and CDR2 is SYDVKM. The V and J ends lost 6 bases and 7 bases respectively, with 15 bases between them. The CDR3 here is CASRPGDGGEAFF. The CDR3 DNA follows: TGTGCCAGCAGGCCAGGGGACGGTGGTGAAGCTTTCTTT.

The gene calls are TRBV2 and TRBJ1-1; D is ambiguous. The length of the CDR3 is 13 residues. V was trimmed by 4 bases and J by 1 base, leaving 7 bases between them. Germline lookup yields CDR1 SNHLY and CDR2 FYNNEI. The CDR3 nucleotides are TGTGCCAGCAGTGTTCGCGGGAACACTGAAGCTTTCTTT. Translated: CASSVRGNTEAFF. The whole variable domain, remainder taken from reference TRBV2 and TRBJ1-1, is EPEVTQTPSHQVTQMGQEVILRCVPISNHLYFYWYRQILGQKVEFLVSFYNNEISEKSEIFDDQFSVERPDGSNFTLKIRSTKLEDSAMYFCASSVRGNTEAFFGQGTRLTVV.

This chain joins TRBV12-5 and TRBJ1-1, with unresolved D. Germline V CDR1 and CDR2: LGHNT, FRNRAP. CDR3 length equals 14 residues. V lost 5 bases, J lost 1 base, and 11 bases lay in between. DNA of the CDR3: TGTGCTAGTGGTCCCCCGGGAGGGAACACTGAAGCTTTCTTT. The encoded protein is CASGPPGGNTEAFF.

The chain links TRBV15 to TRBJ2-2; D remains unclear. V gave up 0 bases and J gave up 1 base, with 9 bases separating them. The CDR3 loop spans 16 amino acids. Germline values: CDR1 LNHNV, CDR2 YYDKDF (reference sequence). CDR3 amino acids: CATSRESRQNTGELFF. The CDR3 nucleotides are TGTGCCACCAGCAGAGAATCGCGCCAGAACACCGGGGAGCTGTTTTTT.

This clone was counted only a few times. The chain links TRBV30 to TRBJ2-3, with 7 bases fitting TRBD2. The CDR3 sequence is 14 residues long. V shed 8 bases and J 1 base; nucleotides not matched to a gene: 9. The germline V gene has CDR1 GTSNPN and CDR2 SVGIG (reference sequence). This chain's CDR3 is CAGEGQFGTDTQYF. The DNA of the CDR3 is TGTGCCGGGGAGGGGCAGTTTGGCACAGATACGCAGTATTTT.

The CDR3 reads CASSVGQGGNSPLHF. CDR3 DNA: TGTGCCAGCAGCGTAGGGCAGGGAGGGAATTCACCCCTCCACTTT. The chain has TRBV9 and TRBJ1-6; D might be TRBD1 (5 bases). Germline loops: CDR1 SGDLS, CDR2 YYNGEE. The CDR3 spans 15 residues. V was clipped by 0 bases and J by 7 bases, with 11 bases between them. Drawing the rest from reference TRBV9 and TRBJ1-6, the complete variable domain is DSGVTQTPKHLITATGQRVTLRCSPRSGDLSVYWYQQSLDQGLQFLIQYYNGEERAKGNILERFSAQQFPDLHSELNLSSLELGDSALYFCASSVGQGGNSPLHFGNGTRLTVT.

The rearrangement links TRBV12-3 or TRBV12-4 to TRBJ1-5; 7 nucleotides align to TRBD1. V lost 7 bases and J lost 9; bases outside the gene matches: 6. The CDR3 length is 12 residues. The CDR3 reads CASTAGGLPQHF. The CDR3 DNA follows: TGTGCCAGCACCGCAGGGGGGTTGCCCCAGCATTTT.

The chain combines TRBV2 with TRBJ2-7; perhaps D is TRBD1 or TRBD2 (6 bases each). Germline V gene lookup returns CDR1 SNHLY and CDR2 FYNNEI. The CDR3 loop spans 20 amino acids. V gave up 6 bases and J gave up 2 bases, with 32 bases separating them. The CDR3 DNA is TGTGCCAGCAGGCCTAAACACCCGCCGTCGGGGGTAAGGGACACCTACGAGCAGTACGTC. This gives the protein CASRPKHPPSGVRDTYEQYV.

This clone was seen a single time. The chain combines TRBV6-1 with TRBJ1-6; D may be TRBD1 (5 bases). CDR1 and CDR2 from the germline V gene are MNHNS and SASEGT. The CDR3 sequence is 16 residues long. Trimming shortened V by 1 base and J by 10 bases, and 17 bases separated the two germline ends. CDR3 DNA: TGTGCCAGCAGTGAAGATATGTGGGGGGGGTACTCACCCCTCCACTTT. Its translation is CASSEDMWGGYSPLHF.

The chain is built from TRBV28 and TRBJ1-4; D is unclear. The CDR3 runs 15 residues. In germline, CDR1 is MDHEN, CDR2 SYDVKM. V lost 5 bases and J lost 0, with 10 bases in between. The CDR3 sequence: CASSGFGTTNEKLFF. CDR3 DNA: TGTGCCAGCAGTGGGTTCGGGACAACTAATGAAAAACTGTTTTTT.

The rearrangement uses TRBV1 and TRBJ2-3. TRBV1 has pseudogene status. The CDR3 contains 14 residues. CDR3 DNA sequence: TGCACCAGCAGCCAAGATGGCAATGACGATACGCAGTATTTT. Its translation: CTSSQDGNDDTQYF.

V and J are TRBV27 and TRBJ1-1; D gene ambiguous. Looked up from germline, CDR1 is MNHEY and CDR2 is SMNVEV (reference sequence). The V end lost 3 bases, the J end lost 3 bases, and 11 bases lay between the germline ends. The CDR3 runs 14 residues. CDR3 in DNA: TGTGCCAGCAGTTTGGCCCCGGACTACACTGAAGCTTTCTTT. Its protein product is CASSLAPDYTEAFF.